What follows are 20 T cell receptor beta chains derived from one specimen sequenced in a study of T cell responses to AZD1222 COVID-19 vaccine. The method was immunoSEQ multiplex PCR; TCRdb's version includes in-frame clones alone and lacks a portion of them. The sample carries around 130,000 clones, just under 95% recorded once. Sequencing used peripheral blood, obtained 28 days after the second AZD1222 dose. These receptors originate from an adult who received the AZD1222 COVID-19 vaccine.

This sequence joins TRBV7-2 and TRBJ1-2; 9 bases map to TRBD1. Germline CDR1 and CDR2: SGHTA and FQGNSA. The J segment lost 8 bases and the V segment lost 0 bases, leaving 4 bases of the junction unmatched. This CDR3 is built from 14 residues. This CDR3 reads CASSLAGTGYGYTF. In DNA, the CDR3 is TGTGCCAGCAGCTTAGCCGGGACAGGGTACGGCTACACCTTC.

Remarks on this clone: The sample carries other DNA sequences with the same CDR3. CDR3 residues: CASSQGGGQETQYF. CDR3 sequence (DNA): TGCGCCAGCAGCCAAGGAGGAGGACAAGAGACCCAGTACTTC. The V gene is TRBV4-3, the J gene TRBJ2-5, with D maybe TRBD2 (5 bases). Germline V gene sequence: CDR1 LGHNA, CDR2 YSLEER. The V gene lost 1 base and the J gene lost 2 bases, with 8 bases spanning the gap. The CDR3 runs 14 residues.

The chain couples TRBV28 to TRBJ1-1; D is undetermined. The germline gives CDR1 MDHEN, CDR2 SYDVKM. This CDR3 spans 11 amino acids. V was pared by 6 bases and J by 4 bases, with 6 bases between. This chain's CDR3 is CASRLGTEAFF. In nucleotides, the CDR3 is TGTGCCAGCAGATTAGGCACTGAAGCTTTCTTT. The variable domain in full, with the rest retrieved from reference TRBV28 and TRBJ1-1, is DVKVTQSSRYLVKRTGEKVFLECVQDMDHENMFWYRQDPGLGLRLIYFSYDVKMKEKGDIPEGYSVSREKKERFSLILESASTNQTSMYLCASRLGTEAFFGQGTRLTVV.

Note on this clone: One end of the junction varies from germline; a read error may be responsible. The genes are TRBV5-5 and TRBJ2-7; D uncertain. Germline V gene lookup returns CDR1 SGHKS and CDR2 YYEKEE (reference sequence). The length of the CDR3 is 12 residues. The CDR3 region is CASSLESARQHF. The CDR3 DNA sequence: TGTGCCAGCAGCTTGGAAAGCGCCCGCCAACACTTC.

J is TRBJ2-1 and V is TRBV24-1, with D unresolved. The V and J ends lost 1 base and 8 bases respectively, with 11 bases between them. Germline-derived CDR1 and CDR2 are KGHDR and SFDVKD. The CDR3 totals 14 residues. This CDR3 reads CATSDLRHLDEQFF. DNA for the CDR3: TGTGCCACCAGTGATTTAAGGCACCTTGATGAGCAGTTCTTC.

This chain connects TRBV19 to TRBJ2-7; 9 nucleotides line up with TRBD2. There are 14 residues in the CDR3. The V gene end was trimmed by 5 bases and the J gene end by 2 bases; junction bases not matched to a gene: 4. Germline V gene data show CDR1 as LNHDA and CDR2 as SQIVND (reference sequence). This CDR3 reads CASSQGLAPYEQYF. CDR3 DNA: TGTGCCAGTAGTCAGGGACTAGCACCCTACGAGCAGTACTTC.

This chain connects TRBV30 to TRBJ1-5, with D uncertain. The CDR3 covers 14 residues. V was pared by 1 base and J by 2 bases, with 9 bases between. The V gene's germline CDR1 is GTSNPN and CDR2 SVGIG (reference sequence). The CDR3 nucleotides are TGTGCCTGGAGTGAAACAGACGGCAATCAGCCCCAGCATTTT. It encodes CAWSETDGNQPQHF.

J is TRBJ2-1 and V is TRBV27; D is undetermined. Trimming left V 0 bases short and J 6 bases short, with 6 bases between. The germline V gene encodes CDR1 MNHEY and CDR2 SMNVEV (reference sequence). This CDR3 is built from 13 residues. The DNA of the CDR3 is TGTGCCAGCAGTTTATCGATCGTCAATGAGCAGTTCTTC. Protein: CASSLSIVNEQFF.

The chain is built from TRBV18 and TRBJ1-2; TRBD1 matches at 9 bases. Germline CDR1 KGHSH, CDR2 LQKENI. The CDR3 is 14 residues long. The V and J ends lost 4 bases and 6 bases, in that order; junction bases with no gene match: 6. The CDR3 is CASSLLDRGDGYTF. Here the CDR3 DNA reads TGTGCCAGCTCACTTCTGGACAGGGGTGATGGCTACACCTTC. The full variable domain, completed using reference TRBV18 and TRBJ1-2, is NAGVMQNPRHLVRRRGQEARLRCSPMKGHSHVYWYRQLPEEGLKFMVYLQKENIIDESGMPKERFSAEFPKEGPSILRIQQVVRGDSAAYFCASSLLDRGDGYTFGSGTRLTVV.

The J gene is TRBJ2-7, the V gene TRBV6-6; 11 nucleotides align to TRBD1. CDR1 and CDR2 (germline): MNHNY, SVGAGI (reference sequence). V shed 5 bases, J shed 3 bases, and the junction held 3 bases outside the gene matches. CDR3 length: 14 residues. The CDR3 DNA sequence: TGTGCCAGCAGTCGGACAGGGGGCGACTACGAGCAGTACTTC. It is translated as CASSRTGGDYEQYF.

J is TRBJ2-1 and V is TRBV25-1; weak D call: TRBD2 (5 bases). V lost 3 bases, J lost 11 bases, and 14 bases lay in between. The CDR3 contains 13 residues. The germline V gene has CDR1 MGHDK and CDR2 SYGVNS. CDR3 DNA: TGTGCCAGCAGTGATCGATCTAGCCCAAAGCAGTTCTTC. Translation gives CASSDRSSPKQFF.

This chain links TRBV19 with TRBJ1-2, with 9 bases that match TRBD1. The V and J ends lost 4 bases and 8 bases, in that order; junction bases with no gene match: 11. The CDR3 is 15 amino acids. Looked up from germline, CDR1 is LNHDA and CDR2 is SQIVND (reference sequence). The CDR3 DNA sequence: TGTGCCAGTAGTACTCGGGACAGGGTTTTCGGGGGCTACACCTTC. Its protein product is CASSTRDRVFGGYTF.

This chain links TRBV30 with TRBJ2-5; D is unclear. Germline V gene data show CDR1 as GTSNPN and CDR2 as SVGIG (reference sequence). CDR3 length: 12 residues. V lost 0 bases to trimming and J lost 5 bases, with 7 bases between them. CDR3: CAWSVGAETQYF. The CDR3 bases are TGTGCCTGGAGTGTAGGAGCCGAGACCCAGTACTTC.

CDR3 in amino acids: CASSQGGRTYEQYF. DNA for the CDR3: TGTGCCAGCAGCCAAGGGGGACGGACGTACGAGCAGTACTTC. The rearrangement uses TRBV3-1 (or the pseudogene TRBV3-2) and TRBJ2-7, with D possibly called TRBD1 or TRBD2 (5 bases each). Trimming took off 1 base at V and 4 bases at J, with 11 bases between the two ends. From germline, CDR1 is LGHDT and CDR2 YNNKEL (reference sequence). The CDR3 is made up of 14 amino acids.

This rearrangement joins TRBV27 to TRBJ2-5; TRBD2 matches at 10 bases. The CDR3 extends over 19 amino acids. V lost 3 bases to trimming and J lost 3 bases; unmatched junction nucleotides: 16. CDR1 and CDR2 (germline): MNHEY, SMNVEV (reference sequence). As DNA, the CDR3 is TGTGCCAGCAGTTTTAATATTCGGGCGGCCCTAGCGGGAGAAGAGACCCAGTACTTC. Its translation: CASSFNIRAALAGEETQYF.

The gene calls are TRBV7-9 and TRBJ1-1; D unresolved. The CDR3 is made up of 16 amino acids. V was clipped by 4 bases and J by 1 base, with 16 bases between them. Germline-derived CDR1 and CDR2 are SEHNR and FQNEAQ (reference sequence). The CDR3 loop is CASSSGGRTRNTEAFF. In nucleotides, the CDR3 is TGTGCCAGCAGCTCTGGCGGTCGGACGAGGAACACTGAAGCTTTCTTT.

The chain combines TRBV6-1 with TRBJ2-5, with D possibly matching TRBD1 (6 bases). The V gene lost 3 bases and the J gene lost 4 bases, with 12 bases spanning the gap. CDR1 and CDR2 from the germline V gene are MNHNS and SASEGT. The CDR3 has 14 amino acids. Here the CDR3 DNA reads TGTGCCAGCAGTGACCTCACAGGGCCAGAGACCCAGTACTTC. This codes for CASSDLTGPETQYF.

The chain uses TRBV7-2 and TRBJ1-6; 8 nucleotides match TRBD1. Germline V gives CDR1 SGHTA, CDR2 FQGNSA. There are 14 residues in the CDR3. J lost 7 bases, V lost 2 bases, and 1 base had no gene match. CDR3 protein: CASSLQGANSPLHF. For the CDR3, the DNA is TGTGCCAGCAGCTTACAGGGGGCAAATTCACCCCTCCACTTT.

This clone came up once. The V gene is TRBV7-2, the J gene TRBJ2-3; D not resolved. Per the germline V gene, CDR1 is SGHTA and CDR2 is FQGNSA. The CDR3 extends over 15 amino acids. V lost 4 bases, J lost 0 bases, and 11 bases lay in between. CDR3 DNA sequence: TGTGCCAGCAGCTCAAGGACCTTAAGCACAGATACGCAGTATTTT. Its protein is CASSSRTLSTDTQYF.

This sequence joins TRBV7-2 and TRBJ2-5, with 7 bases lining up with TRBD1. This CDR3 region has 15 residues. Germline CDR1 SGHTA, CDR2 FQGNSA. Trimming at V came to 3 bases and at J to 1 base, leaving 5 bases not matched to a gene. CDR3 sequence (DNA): TGTGCCAGCAGCTTTTGGACAGGCCTCCAAGAGACCCAGTACTTC. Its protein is CASSFWTGLQETQYF. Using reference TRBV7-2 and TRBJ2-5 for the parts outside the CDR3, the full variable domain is GAGVSQSPSNKVTEKGKDVELRCDPISGHTALYWYRQSLGQGLEFLIYFQGNSAPDKSGLPSDRFSAERTGGSVSTLTIQRTQQEDSAVYLCASSFWTGLQETQYFGPGTRLLVL.